One sample yielded the 7 T cell receptor beta chains listed below, sequenced in a study of control samples from healthy donors and cancer patients. Assay used: immunoSEQ multiplex PCR; TCRdb lists only in-frame clones, some missing. This table has some 130,000 clones, approximately 92% appearing once. The sequencing input was blood. Receptors were obtained from a woman between 50 and 59 years old in good health.

The rearrangement links TRBV5-1 to TRBJ2-3; D gene unclear. CDR3 length: 16 amino acids. With 0 bases removed from V and 0 bases from J, the gap between germline ends came to 11 bases. Germline CDR1 is SGHRS and CDR2 is YFSETQ. CDR3 sequence reads: CASSLGPNPSTDTQYF. CDR3 coding DNA: TGCGCCAGCAGCTTGGGACCTAACCCTAGCACAGATACGCAGTATTTT.

This chain connects TRBV19 to TRBJ2-3; tentatively, D is TRBD1 (6 bases). Trimming stripped 5 bases from V and 3 bases from J, with 12 bases between. This CDR3 has 14 amino acids. Per the germline V gene, CDR1 is LNHDA and CDR2 is SQIVND (reference sequence). CDR3 protein: CASSGTRGTDTQYF. DNA of the CDR3: TGTGCCAGTAGTGGCACTAGGGGGACAGATACGCAGTATTTT. Based on the CDR3 plus reference TRBV19 and TRBJ2-3, the full variable domain is DGGITQSPKYLFRKEGQNVTLSCEQNLNHDAMYWYRQDPGQGLRLIYYSQIVNDFQKGDIAEGYSVSREKKESFPLTVTSAQKNPTAFYLCASSGTRGTDTQYFGPGTRLTVL.

The rearrangement uses TRBV6-5 and TRBJ1-1; 7 bases align to TRBD1. The CDR3 consists of 15 residues. Germline loops: CDR1 MNHEY, CDR2 SVGAGI. Unmatched junction bases numbered 10, after V lost 2 bases and J lost 7 bases. CDR3 in amino acids: CASSYDGGGGGEAFF. DNA of the CDR3: TGTGCCAGCAGTTACGATGGAGGGGGCGGAGGTGAAGCTTTCTTT.

The CDR3 protein is CASSTADTQYF. The CDR3 DNA follows: TGTGCCAGTAGTACGGCAGATACGCAGTATTTT. V usage is TRBV19 and J usage is TRBJ2-3; D unclear. The CDR3 spans 11 residues. With 4 bases removed from V and 4 bases from J, the gap between germline ends came to 3 bases. The germline gives CDR1 LNHDA, CDR2 SQIVND (reference sequence).

The rearrangement links TRBV18 to TRBJ1-1, with D unresolved. The germline V and J ends were trimmed by 3 bases and 4 bases, with 18 bases remaining between them. CDR1 is KGHSH, CDR2 LQKENI, per germline. CDR3 length: 16 residues. The DNA for the CDR3 is TGTGCCAGCTCACCTACCGGCAACGGCGTGAGCACTGAAGCTTTCTTT. This codes for CASSPTGNGVSTEAFF.

The chain employs TRBV5-6 and TRBJ1-4; D is uncertain. Between the trimmed V and J ends, which lost 0 bases and 7 bases, there was a span of 13 bases. The CDR3 extends over 15 amino acids. Germline CDR1 SGHDT, CDR2 YYEEEE. For the CDR3, the DNA is TGTGCCAGCAGCTTGGGGCAGACTGTGGGTGAAAAACTGTTTTTT. Residues: CASSLGQTVGEKLFF.

The chain has TRBV2 and TRBJ1-6, with 7 bases matching TRBD1. Trimming at V came to 2 bases and at J to 9 bases, leaving 7 bases not matched to a gene. The germline V gene has CDR1 SNHLY and CDR2 FYNNEI. CDR3 length: 15 amino acids. The CDR3 protein is CASSERPGGGSPLHF. The CDR3 coding sequence is TGTGCCAGCAGTGAAAGGCCAGGGGGTGGTTCACCCCTCCACTTT.